The entry below gives a single T cell receptor (beta chain) sequence along with its context. Its antigen is unknown. No per-base quality is available; no much larger clone lies one base away. This record belongs to a study of T cells after yellow fever vaccination (dated by TCRdb to about 2019). A note on the overall study: The SMART-Seq v4 Ultra Low Input RNA kit was used to prepare libraries from fractions with low cell numbers. To follow T-cell clones before and after both primary and booster YFV17D yellow fever vaccination, bulk TCR alpha and beta repertoires underwent longitudinal sequencing. Two healthy male donors, one aged 18 to 30 and one aged 30 to 40 years, were included in the cohort. Blood was drawn at multiple timepoints before and after primary and secondary immunization, with bulk PBMC replicates and cell subsets isolated. The paper as a whole reports these results and caveats: After the booster, most of the clones that had expanded following primary vaccination were detected again (roughly 97% of CD4 and 88% of CD8), which suggests that memory was broadly maintained. Compared with the primary T-cell response, the secondary T-cell response was faster but weaker, reaching its peak on day 5 rather than on day 15. Computational filtering was needed because FACS-sorted repertoires could contain abundant contaminating clonotypes from the bulk population. Because the study included only a couple of donors, the extent to which the findings can be generalized is limited. A small fraction of clonotypes appeared in both the CD4 and CD8 compartments, likely as a result of convergent recombination.

TCR cDNA was made using 5'RACE template switching, a step that added a universal primer site and unique molecular identifiers. Priming for cDNA synthesis came from both the TCR alpha and TCR beta constant segments. Library amplification used two PCR steps, and the second PCR step added sample barcodes and sequencing adapters. Sequencing of libraries was performed on Illumina HiSeq 2500 (2x100 bp) or NovaSeq (2x150 bp). Under the source paper's analysis protocol: MIGEC was used to demultiplex reads and collapse the reads into UMI consensus sequences, and MiXCR was used for V(D)J alignment. Clonotypes responding to the vaccine were identified with edgeR on replicate PBMC samples, with the criteria of FDR below 0.01 and a log2 fold change above 5 up to day 15. Each bulk clonotype was labeled CD4 or CD8 based on which sequenced repertoire, CD4 or CD8, contained the clonotype at higher abundance. TCRdb itself trimmed the public reads at Q25 with fastp, ran MiXCR and retained productive beta chains. Rows with a matching CDR3 protein are joined into one entry that keeps the most common DNA and genes. The V and J calls follow TCRdb's processing rather than the paper's. For this sample there are around 300,000 distinct CDR3 sequences; approximately 12% appear just once. Roughly 0.5% of the sample belongs to the ten largest clones.

For this chain, trimming is 2 bases at the V end and 3 bases at the J end, and the number of junction bases without a gene match is 4. Reading from cysteine to phenylalanine, the CDR3 counts 16 amino acids. The entry retains the CDR3 DNA only, 48 bases that are in frame from base 1. CDR1 and CDR2 were assigned from the germline V gene as SGHDT and YYEEEE. This specimen's treatment or condition label, per the study, means: live attenuated yellow fever vaccine strain. PBMCs were isolated from peripheral blood using a standard Ficoll-Paque protocol. Dynabeads CD4 and CD8 positive selection kits were used to isolate the CD4 and CD8 T-cell fractions. RNA was extracted with TriZol from bulk PBMCs, CD4 and CD8 fractions, and dextramer-positive and dextramer-negative fractions.

The source is a man under 40 who received the YFV17D yellow fever vaccine. Recombination linked TRBV5-6 to TRBJ2-7; 14 central nucleotides agree with TRBD2. This specimen consisted of CD4+ T cells sorted from PBMCs, obtained 45 days after the yellow fever booster vaccination. In nucleotide form, the sequence is TGTGCCAGCAGCTTCCGACTAGCGGGAGGGTACTACGAGCAGTACTTC. It specifies CASSFRLAGGYYEQYF. The full variable domain, completed from the reference TRBV5-6 and TRBJ2-7 proteins outside the CDR3, reads DAGVTQSPTHLIKTRGQQVTLRCSPKSGHDTVSWYQQALGQGPQFIFQYYEEEERQRGNFPDRFSGHQFPNYSSELNVNALLLGDSALYLCASSFRLAGGYYEQYFGPGTRLTVT.